These 14 T cell receptor beta chains came from one sample sequenced in a study of T cell responses to AZD1222 COVID-19 vaccine. Generated by immunoSEQ multiplex PCR, the TCRdb table keeps only in-frame clones and is missing some. The top ten hold 2.5% to 3% of the sample, which has 170,000 or so clones, about nine tenths seen once. Here the sequenced sample was peripheral blood, taken on day 0 of AZD1222 vaccination. These receptors originate from an adult in good health.

V and J are TRBV5-1 and TRBJ1-1, with D uncertain. Trimming left V 0 bases short and J 1 base short, with 7 bases between. Germline-derived CDR1 and CDR2 are SGHRS and YFSETQ. This CDR3 is built from 14 residues. This CDR3 reads CASSLVAENTEAFF. Here the CDR3 DNA reads TGCGCCAGCAGCTTGGTGGCGGAGAACACTGAAGCTTTCTTT.

The V call is TRBV7-3, the J call TRBJ2-3; perhaps TRBD1 as D (5 bases). Deletions cut 5 bases from V and 2 bases from J, with 11 bases between. The CDR3 has 14 residues. Germline V gene data show CDR1 as SGHTA and CDR2 as FQGTGA. As DNA, the CDR3 is TGTGCCAGCAGCGCGTCAGGGTCCACAGATACGCAGTATTTT. Protein: CASSASGSTDTQYF.

The CDR3 nucleotides read TGTGCCAGCAGTGCCCGGGGACAAACCGGGGAGCTGTTTTTT. Translated, it gives CASSARGQTGELFF. The rearrangement links TRBV6-4 to TRBJ2-2, with D possibly being TRBD1 (6 bases). The CDR3 covers 14 residues. V lost 4 bases, J lost 5 bases, and 11 bases lay in between. Germline-derived CDR1 and CDR2 are MRHNA and SNTAGT.

CDR3 protein: CASSGKGRDPYEQYF. For the CDR3, the DNA is TGTGCCAGCAGCGGCAAGGGACGGGACCCCTACGAGCAGTACTTC. The genes are TRBV6-5 and TRBJ2-7, with D perhaps TRBD1 or TRBD2 (5 bases each). CDR1 is MNHEY, CDR2 SVGAGI, per germline. The V and J ends lost 6 bases and 2 bases respectively, with 17 bases between them. The CDR3 runs 15 residues.

The chain carries TRBV29-1 and TRBJ1-5, with D possibly matching TRBD1 (6 bases). The CDR3 consists of 13 residues. V shed 6 bases and J shed 6 bases, with 15 bases lying between them. The V gene's germline CDR1 is SQVTM and CDR2 ANQGSEA. CDR3 sequence (DNA): TGCAGCGTGCAACAGGGTACGGGTCAGCCCCAGCATTTT. It codes for CSVQQGTGQPQHF.

As DNA, the CDR3 is TGTGCCAGTAGTAGTGGACCCAAAGAGACCCAGTACTTC. Amino acids: CASSSGPKETQYF. This chain uses TRBV19 with TRBJ2-5; no clear D. Trimming cost V 4 bases and J 3 bases, with 9 bases left between them. This CDR3 region has 13 residues. Germline V gene data show CDR1 as LNHDA and CDR2 as SQIVND (reference sequence). The entire variable domain, with the rest obtained from reference TRBV19 and TRBJ2-5, is as follows: DGGITQSPKYLFRKEGQNVTLSCEQNLNHDAMYWYRQDPGQGLRLIYYSQIVNDFQKGDIAEGYSVSREKKESFPLTVTSAQKNPTAFYLCASSSGPKETQYFGPGTRLLVL.

V is TRBV27 and J is TRBJ2-1; 8 bases line up with TRBD2. This CDR3 contains 15 residues. Trimming at V came to 6 bases and at J to 7 bases, leaving 11 bases not matched to a gene. CDR1 is MNHEY and CDR2 is SMNVEV in the germline V gene (reference sequence). CDR3 DNA: TGTGCCAGCAGAGCGGGGGCGCCCCCTGGGAATGAGCAGTTCTTC. Its translation is CASRAGAPPGNEQFF.

The CDR3 DNA follows: TGTGCCAGCAGCCAGGACCCGGGACTAGTATCCTACAATGAGCAGTTCTTC. It yields the protein CASSQDPGLVSYNEQFF. The genes are TRBV3-1 (or the pseudogene TRBV3-2) and TRBJ2-1; 8 positions agree with TRBD2. Germline CDR1 is LGHDT and CDR2 is YNNKEL (reference sequence). The V gene end was trimmed by 3 bases and the J gene end by 1 base; junction bases not matched to a gene: 8. The CDR3 runs 17 residues.

CDR3 nucleotide sequence: TGCGCCAGCAGCCCGGGAACGGGACAGGGAATCGAAGCTTTCTTT. Its translation: CASSPGTGQGIEAFF. The V gene is TRBV5-1, the J gene TRBJ1-1; 9 bases are a match to TRBD1. Looked up from germline, CDR1 is SGHRS and CDR2 is YFSETQ. J gave up 8 bases and V 4 bases, and 12 bases lay outside the gene matches. CDR3 size: 15 residues.

This sequence joins TRBV9 and TRBJ2-7, with TRBD2 as a possible D gene (5 bases). Trimming pared 0 bases from V and 1 base from J, leaving 8 bases between. CDR3 length equals 14 residues. The V gene's germline CDR1 is SGDLS and CDR2 YYNGEE. The CDR3 loop is CASSVDEGSYEQYF. The CDR3 DNA follows: TGTGCCAGCAGCGTAGATGAGGGATCCTACGAGCAGTACTTC.

V gene TRBV7-9 combines with J gene TRBJ1-2; TRBD1 is a possible D gene (5 bases). The CDR3 runs to 13 residues. The V gene's germline CDR1 is SEHNR and CDR2 FQNEAQ (reference sequence). Trimming left V 4 bases short and J 0 bases short, with 6 bases between. The CDR3 reads CASSSGSNYGYTF. CDR3 bases: TGTGCCAGCAGCTCAGGGTCTAACTATGGCTACACCTTC.

The chain combines TRBV5-1 with TRBJ1-4; D ambiguous. V dropped 5 bases and J dropped 8 bases, with 13 bases sitting between them. The CDR3 has 13 amino acids. CDR1 SGHRS and CDR2 YFSETQ come from the germline V gene. CDR3 protein: CASSGGIGEKLFF. DNA for the CDR3: TGCGCCAGCAGTGGAGGTATAGGAGAAAAACTGTTTTTT. The full variable domain, in which reference TRBV5-1 and TRBJ1-4 provide the parts outside the CDR3, is KAGVTQTPRYLIKTRGQQVTLSCSPISGHRSVSWYQQTPGQGLQFLFEYFSETQRNKGNFPGRFSGRQFSNSRSEMNVSTLELGDSALYLCASSGGIGEKLFFGSGTQLSVL.

The chain employs TRBV29-1 and TRBJ1-1, with unresolved D. This CDR3 is built from 11 residues. The ends were cut back, 7 bases at V and 3 bases at J, with 9 bases in the middle. Germline V lookup: CDR1 SQVTM, CDR2 ANQGSEA. The CDR3 protein is CSAKLDTEAFF. CDR3 DNA: TGCAGCGCAAAACTGGACACTGAAGCTTTCTTT.

This clone was observed once. V and J are TRBV6-5 and TRBJ1-1; maybe TRBD1 (6 bases). Germline V lookup: CDR1 MNHEY, CDR2 SVGAGI. V was cut by 6 bases and J by 5 bases, with 16 bases left in between. This CDR3 has 14 residues. The CDR3 region has the DNA TGTGCCAGCAGCCTAATCGGGGGGCCGACTGAAGCTTTCTTT. Its protein is CASSLIGGPTEAFF.